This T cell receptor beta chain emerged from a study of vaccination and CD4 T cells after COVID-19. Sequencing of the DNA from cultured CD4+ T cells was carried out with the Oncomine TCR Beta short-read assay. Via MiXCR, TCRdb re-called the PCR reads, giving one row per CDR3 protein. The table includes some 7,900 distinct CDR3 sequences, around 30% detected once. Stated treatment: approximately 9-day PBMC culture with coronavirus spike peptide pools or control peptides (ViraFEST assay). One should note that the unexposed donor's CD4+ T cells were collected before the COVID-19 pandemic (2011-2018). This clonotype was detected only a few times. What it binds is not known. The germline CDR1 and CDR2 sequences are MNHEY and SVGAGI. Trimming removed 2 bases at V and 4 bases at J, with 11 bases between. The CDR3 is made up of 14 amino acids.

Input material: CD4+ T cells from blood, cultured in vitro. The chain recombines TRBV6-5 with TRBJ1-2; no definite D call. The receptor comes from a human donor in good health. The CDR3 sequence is CASSYGPPIYGYTF. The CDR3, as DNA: TGTGCCAGCAGTTACGGGCCCCCGATCTATGGCTACACCTTC.